These 12 T cell receptor beta chains share one sample of origin, sequenced in a study of shared clonotypes between healthy human individuals. This table comes from immunoSEQ multiplex PCR, and its TCRdb copy is limited to in-frame clones, with some not included. The table has more than 2,000,000 clones, 85% to 95% seen once; the top ten hold 0.39%. Input material: naive CD4+ T cells from PBMCs. Sample subset: CD45RA+ positively selected. These receptors all stem from a man in his late teens or twenties in good health. Some clones in this sample may be carry-over from other donors' samples.

V is TRBV20-1 and J is TRBJ2-2; D remains unclear. Germline CDR1 reads DFQATT; CDR2 reads SNEGSKA (reference sequence). V lost 7 bases to trimming and J lost 7 bases, with 10 bases between them. The CDR3 length is 11 residues. CDR3: CSVRGNGELFF. The CDR3 DNA sequence: TGCAGTGTGCGTGGTAACGGGGAGCTGTTTTTT.

Concerning this clone itself: Mismatch with germline at one junction end may stem from a read error. V and J are TRBV6-6 and TRBJ1-2; D might be TRBD1 (6 bases). The CDR3 extends over 13 amino acids. Germline CDR1 reads MNHNY; CDR2 reads SVGAGI (reference sequence). CDR3 region: CRTSKEGGDGYTF. Here the CDR3 DNA reads TGCAGAACCTCTAAGGAAGGGGGAGATGGCTACACCTTC.

The CDR3 DNA reads TGTGCCAGCGGAGGAGGTCCAGGCGGGCAGTTCTTC. It specifies CASGGGPGGQFF. The V call is TRBV28, the J call TRBJ2-1; D perhaps matches TRBD2 (5 bases). Deletions cut 8 bases from V and 12 bases from J, with 17 bases between. The CDR3 spans 12 residues. The germline CDR1 and CDR2 sequences are MDHEN and SYDVKM.

The chain uses TRBV5-1 and TRBJ2-2; TRBD2 agrees at 16 bases. CDR1 is SGHRS and CDR2 is YFSETQ in the germline V gene. This CDR3 is 15 amino acids long. Germline trimming cut 7 bases from V and 5 bases from J; bases unmatched to any gene: 2. The CDR3 bases are TGCGCCAGCGAGGGACTAGCGGGAGGGACCGGGGAGCTGTTTTTT. It codes for CASEGLAGGTGELFF. The full variable domain, completed using reference TRBV5-1 and TRBJ2-2, is KAGVTQTPRYLIKTRGQQVTLSCSPISGHRSVSWYQQTPGQGLQFLFEYFSETQRNKGNFPGRFSGRQFSNSRSEMNVSTLELGDSALYLCASEGLAGGTGELFFGEGSRLTVL.

Remarks on this clone: Other DNA sequences from this sample encode an identical CDR3 as well. The V gene is TRBV7-2, the J gene TRBJ2-3; possibly TRBD1 for D (6 bases). V was shortened by 4 bases and J by 1 base, with 9 bases between the two germline ends. Per the germline V gene, CDR1 is SGHTA and CDR2 is FQGNSA. This CDR3 comprises 14 residues. CDR3 region: CASSSNRGTDTQYF. For the CDR3, the DNA is TGTGCCAGCAGCTCAAACAGGGGCACAGATACGCAGTATTTT.

The count of this clone is one. J is TRBJ1-3 and V is TRBV30; D is uncertain. The germline V gene encodes CDR1 GTSNPN and CDR2 SVGIG (reference sequence). V was trimmed by 4 bases and J by 0 bases, leaving 16 bases between them. The CDR3 runs 16 residues. CDR3 residues: CAWNPSRTSSGNTIYF. The DNA of the CDR3 is TGTGCCTGGAACCCCTCCCGTACCAGCTCTGGAAACACCATATATTTT.

The chain employs TRBV5-4 and TRBJ2-7, with D unclear. V was shortened by 1 base and J by 6 bases, with 11 bases between the two germline ends. This CDR3 comprises 13 residues. Germline V gives CDR1 SGHNT, CDR2 YYREEE (reference sequence). CDR3 loop: CASSLKGPGEQYF. The CDR3 bases are TGTGCCAGCAGCTTGAAAGGGCCGGGCGAGCAGTACTTC.

Written as DNA, the CDR3 is TGTGCCGCACGGCTAGCGGGGAACTTGTTCTTC. Its protein is CAARLAGNLFF. The chain combines TRBV6-1 with TRBJ2-1; TRBD2 matches 9 bases. CDR1 and CDR2 (germline): MNHNS, SASEGT. The CDR3 is 11 residues long. V shed 11 bases and J 15 bases; nucleotides not matched to a gene: 11.

This sequence joins TRBV7-9 and TRBJ2-2; D tentatively fits TRBD1 or TRBD2 (6 bases each). Trimming took off 6 bases at V and 5 bases at J, with 22 bases between the two ends. CDR3 length equals 17 residues. Germline V lookup: CDR1 SEHNR, CDR2 FQNEAQ (reference sequence). The CDR3 DNA is TGTGCCAGCAGGCTTATATATCAGGGGACTCTGACCGGGGAGCTGTTTTTT. It translates to CASRLIYQGTLTGELFF.

The V call is TRBV28, the J call TRBJ1-1; the D gene is possibly TRBD1 (5 bases). The CDR3 totals 14 residues. Germline CDR1 is MDHEN and CDR2 is SYDVKM. V lost 5 bases to trimming and J lost 6 bases, with 16 bases between them. The CDR3, as DNA: TGTGCCAGCAGTCCCCCTGGGGGAGACTCTGAAGCTTTCTTT. Protein product: CASSPPGGDSEAFF.

This clone was seen just once. The chain has TRBV30 and TRBJ2-5; D may be TRBD2 (5 bases). The V and J ends lost 5 bases and 3 bases respectively, with 7 bases between them. The CDR3 totals 11 residues. Germline V gene lookup returns CDR1 GTSNPN and CDR2 SVGIG (reference sequence). CDR3 coding DNA: TGTGCCTGGCTGCGGGAAGAGACCCAGTACTTC. Its translation is CAWLREETQYF.

The chain employs TRBV19 and TRBJ2-2; D is unresolved. The germline CDR1 and CDR2 sequences are LNHDA and SQIVND (reference sequence). The CDR3 consists of 13 residues. V was pared by 6 bases and J by 10 bases, with 15 bases between. The CDR3, as DNA: TGTGCCAGTAGCCAAATAGGGCCATCGGAGCTGTTTTTT. Its translation: CASSQIGPSELFF.